This T cell receptor beta chain was captured by sequencing in a study of cytomegalovirus exposure and HLA in healthy donors. The study's findings and limits: Later work found that TCR association rates differed between HLA loci; DRB1 had the most and HLA-C the fewest.

A word on this clone: The antigen is not known.

The CDR3 is 16 residues long. Germline lookup yields CDR1 SGHRS and CDR2 YFSETQ. Losses at the gene ends were 4 bases for V and 4 bases for J; bases not matched to a gene: 9. The PCR ran on 60 Vbeta and 13 Jbeta primers. The data were produced by immunoSEQ multiplex PCR, yet TCRdb's version contains in-frame clones alone and is incomplete. This sample's table reports about 140,000 clones. The sequencing input was PBMCs. The sequence derives from a male donor in good health and CMV-seronegative. The V and J genes are TRBV5-1 and TRBJ2-7, with 12 bases fitting TRBD1. In DNA form, the CDR3 reads TGCGCCAGCAGCCAGTCGGGACAGGGGGCCGGTTACGAGCAGTACTTC. The encoded protein is CASSQSGQGAGYEQYF.